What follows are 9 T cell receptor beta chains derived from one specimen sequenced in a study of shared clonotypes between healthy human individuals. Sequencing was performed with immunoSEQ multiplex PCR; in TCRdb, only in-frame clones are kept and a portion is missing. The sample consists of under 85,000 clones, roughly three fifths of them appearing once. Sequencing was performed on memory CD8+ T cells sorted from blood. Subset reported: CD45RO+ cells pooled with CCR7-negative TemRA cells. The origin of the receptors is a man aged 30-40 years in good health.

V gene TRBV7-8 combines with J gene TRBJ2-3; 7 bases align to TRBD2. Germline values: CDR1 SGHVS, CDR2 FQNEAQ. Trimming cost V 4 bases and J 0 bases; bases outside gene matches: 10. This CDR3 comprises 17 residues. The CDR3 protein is CASSSPWGGSSTDTQYF. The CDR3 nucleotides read TGTGCCAGCAGCTCCCCCTGGGGGGGATCTAGCACAGATACGCAGTATTTT.

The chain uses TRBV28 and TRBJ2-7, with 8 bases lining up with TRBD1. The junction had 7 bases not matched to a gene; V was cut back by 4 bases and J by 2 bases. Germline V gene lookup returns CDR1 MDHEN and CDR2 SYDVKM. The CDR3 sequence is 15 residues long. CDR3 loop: CASSSPGTGTYEQYF. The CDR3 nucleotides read TGTGCCAGCAGTTCACCCGGGACAGGTACCTACGAGCAGTACTTC.

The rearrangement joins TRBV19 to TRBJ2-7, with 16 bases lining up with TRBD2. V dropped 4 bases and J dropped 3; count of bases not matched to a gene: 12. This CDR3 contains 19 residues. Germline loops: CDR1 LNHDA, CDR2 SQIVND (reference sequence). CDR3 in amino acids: CASSTPPGTSGRGSYEQYF. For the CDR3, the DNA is TGTGCCAGTAGTACACCTCCCGGGACTAGCGGGAGGGGTAGCTACGAGCAGTACTTC.

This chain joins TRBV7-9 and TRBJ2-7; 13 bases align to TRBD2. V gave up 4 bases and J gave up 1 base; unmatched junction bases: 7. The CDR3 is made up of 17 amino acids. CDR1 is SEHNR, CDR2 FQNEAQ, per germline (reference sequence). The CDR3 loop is CASSSPTSGRLSYEQYF. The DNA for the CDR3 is TGTGCCAGCAGCTCACCGACTAGCGGGAGGTTATCCTACGAGCAGTACTTC.

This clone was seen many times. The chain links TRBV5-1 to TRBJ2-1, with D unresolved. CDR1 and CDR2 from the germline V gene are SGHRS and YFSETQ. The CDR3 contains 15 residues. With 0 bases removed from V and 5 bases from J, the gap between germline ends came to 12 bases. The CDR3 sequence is CASSLGESGHNEQFF. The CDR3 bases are TGCGCCAGCAGCTTGGGTGAATCGGGTCACAATGAGCAGTTCTTC.

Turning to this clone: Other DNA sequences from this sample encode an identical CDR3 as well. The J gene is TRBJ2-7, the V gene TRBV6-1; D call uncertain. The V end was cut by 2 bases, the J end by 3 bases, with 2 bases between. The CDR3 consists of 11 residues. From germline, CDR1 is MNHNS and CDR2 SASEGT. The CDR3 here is CASSESYEQYF. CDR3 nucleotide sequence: TGTGCCAGCAGTGAAAGCTACGAGCAGTACTTC.

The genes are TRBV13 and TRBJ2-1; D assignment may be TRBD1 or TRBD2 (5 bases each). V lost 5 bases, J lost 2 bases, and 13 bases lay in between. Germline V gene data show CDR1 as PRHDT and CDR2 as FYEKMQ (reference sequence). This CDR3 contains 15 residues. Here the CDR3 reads CASSTGTTAYNEQFF. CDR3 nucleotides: TGTGCCAGCAGCACGGGGACCACCGCCTACAATGAGCAGTTCTTC. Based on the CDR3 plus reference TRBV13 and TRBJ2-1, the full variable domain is AAGVIQSPRHLIKEKRETATLKCYPIPRHDTVYWYQQGPGQDPQFLISFYEKMQSDKGSIPDRFSAQQFSDYHSELNMSSLELGDSALYFCASSTGTTAYNEQFFGPGTRLTVL.

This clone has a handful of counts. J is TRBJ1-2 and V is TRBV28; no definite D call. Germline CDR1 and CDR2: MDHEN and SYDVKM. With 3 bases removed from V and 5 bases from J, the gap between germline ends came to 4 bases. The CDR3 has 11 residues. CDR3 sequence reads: CASSFMYGYTF. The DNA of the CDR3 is TGTGCCAGCAGTTTCATGTATGGCTACACCTTC.

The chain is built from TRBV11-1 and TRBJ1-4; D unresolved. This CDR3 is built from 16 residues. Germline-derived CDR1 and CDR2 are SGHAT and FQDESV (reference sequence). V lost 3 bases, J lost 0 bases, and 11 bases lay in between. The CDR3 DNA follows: TGTGCCAGCAGCTTCATGAGCCCCGCAACTAATGAAAAACTGTTTTTT. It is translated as CASSFMSPATNEKLFF.